This note documents a single TCR beta chain sequence. What antigen it recognizes has not been identified. It has no much larger one-base neighbor in the sample; base qualities were not kept. Library construction relied on the immunoSEQ multiplex PCR assay. For the multiplex PCR, a mixture combining 60 forward primers for TCR Vbeta segments and 13 reverse primers for TCR Jbeta segments was used. A multiplex PCR assay on genomic DNA amplified the CDR3 region of rearranged TCR beta genes. On the Illumina HiSeq System, the amplified TCR beta libraries were sequenced as 87-base-pair reads. The original pipeline was this. A later analysis tallied about 77 million unique TCR beta chains across the approximately 670 repertoires, and about 12 million of those chains were shared by two or more donors. A nearest-neighbor algorithm error-corrected the raw reads and collapsed the reads into unique sequences, merging closely related sequences to remove PCR and sequencing errors. V, D and J gene segments were assigned by aligning CDR3 sequences to IMGT reference sequences. Each retained sequence needed at least a six-nucleotide match to both a V gene segment and a J gene segment. Rearrangements were called productive when the CDR3 lacked stop codons and stayed in frame with V and J; all others were non-productive. Following IMGT convention, CDR3 was defined as the stretch from the second conserved V-encoded cysteine to the conserved J-encoded phenylalanine. In an earlier analysis of more than 550 of the donors, sequences lacking an unambiguous match to a single V gene segment were excluded. In an earlier analysis of a few hundred of the donors, V segments were called functional above 56.7% productive rearrangements and were called segregating when the between-donor standard deviation exceeded 5%. To diagnose cytomegalovirus status from the catalog of TCR beta chain sequences, a statistical classification framework was built. A later analysis assigned V and J genes by comparing TCR nucleotide sequences with IMGT/GENE-DB human TR gene sequences. Using the TCRdist pipeline, a later analysis assigned CDR3 sequences along with most-parsimonious VDJ recombination scenarios. A later analysis defined each TCR beta chain by its CDR3 amino acid sequence plus V-gene family, and excluded reads lacking a unique V-gene family. A later analysis removed 600 or so highly shared, low-generation-probability nucleotide sequences to deal with suspected cross-contamination and a sequencing artifact. In a later analysis, a clonal expansion index was calculated for each public chain from normalized within-repertoire ranks of inferred template counts. A later analysis computed generation probabilities with a VDJ recombination model fitted to out-of-frame rearrangements, and checked the results against IGoR. In a later analysis, hypergeometric tests were used to score TCR-TCR, TCR-HLA and TCR-CMV co-occurrence, with a repertoire-size bias correction applied to TCR pairs. False discovery rates were estimated in a later analysis by permuting HLA or CMV assignments 20 times. A later analysis grouped co-occurring TCRs with DBSCAN, adding TCRdist sequence similarity when clustering within HLA-allele-positive subsets. Repertoires with fewer than 30,000 or more than 120,000 public chains were left out of co-occurrence clustering, as were five repertoires with anomalous nucleotide sharing. The table comes from immuneACCESS by way of TCRdb, which keeps in-frame sequences with V and J called. Part of the clones is missing from these tables; in studies checked, under half for an unresolved V gene and the rest for unknown reasons. V, J and clone size derive from that table, while D and trimming were established from the DNA sequence. In all, the sample holds some 190,000 clones, and over 60% of those were seen once. Of the sample, roughly 2% is held by the ten largest clones.

In total, about 650 healthy bone marrow donors made up the cohort. At the time of sampling, every cohort member was nominally healthy, though immune exposures that went unrecorded were likely present. The donor tested CMV seropositive and was one of the 289 seropositive cohort members. A peripheral blood sample was collected from each donor, and TCR beta sequencing was performed on peripheral blood mononuclear cells. The Qiagen DNeasy Blood Extraction Kit was used to extract genomic DNA from the blood cell samples. These data come from a study of cytomegalovirus exposure and HLA in healthy donors (dated by TCRdb to 2015 to 2018). A note on the overall study: In an earlier analysis of fewer than 750 of the donors, 250 to 300 Gb of sequence data and 100 million or so unique TCR beta sequences from 150 million to 200 million T cells were reported. Roughly 290 gigabases of sequencing data and around 85 million unique TCR sequences made up an early release that covered approximately 700 HLA-typed donors. Among the roughly 410 genotyped donors, around 81% belonged to the genetic ancestry cluster associated with self-reported Caucasian donors. The study aimed to test whether signatures of past pathogen exposure could be identified by cataloging public T cell receptors. The T cell repertoires of 666 subjects were profiled by immunosequencing and related to cytomegalovirus serostatus. A separate validation cohort of over a hundred different subjects was used in addition to the roughly 700-subject first cohort. High-throughput TCR immunosequencing, statistical association of individual TCRs with disease status, and machine learning were combined to predict cytomegalovirus infection status. A later analysis re-analyzed previously published TCR beta repertoires from hundreds of donors and added high-resolution HLA genotyping to study TCR occurrence patterns. The later analysis used no new phenotypic data to find candidate immune exposures, relying instead on TCR beta sequences and their occurrence across donors. An earlier analysis of 587 of the donors used high-throughput TCR beta sequencing to judge whether each TCR beta V gene segment behaved as functional or pseudogenic. Donor age, sex, ethnicity and CMV serostatus were compiled together with the repertoire data. Genome-wide SNP genotypes for about 55% of the 666 donors were used in a later genetic analysis, which treated that subset as a discovery cohort. Every repertoire in the discovery cohort had been generated on one and the same sequencing platform. HLA typing included class I and class II loci at four-digit resolution. The number of typed donors differed by locus: about 620-640 for A, B, C, DRB1 and DQB1; roughly 510 for DQA1; roughly 600 for DPA1; and around 490 for DPB1. Several DR-DQ haplotypes were treated as single units for association and clustering because of strong linkage in the cohort. Among around 400 genotyped donors of the cohort, an average of approximately 220,000 unique TCR beta nucleotide sequences was sequenced per donor, of which 15% to 20% were non-productive.

V and J lose 4 bases and 7 bases, and a span of 8 bases separates them. From its cysteine to its phenylalanine, the CDR3 spans 13 amino acids. Of the read, only the CDR3 DNA is kept; its 39 bases are in frame from base 1. From the germline V gene (reference sequence), CDR1 is SEHNR and CDR2 is FQNEAQ. Study-level results and caveats: A total of 164 TCR beta chains were listed by the study as associated with cytomegalovirus. In vitro tests confirmed that a few of the cytomegalovirus-associated TCR beta chains recognize cytomegalovirus antigens. A later genetic analysis reported fewer N-insertions in productive TCRs among donors in an Asian-associated ancestry cluster than the roughly 690-donor mean. In a later analysis, HLA-associated TCR beta chains were found to be more clonally expanded and to have lower generation probabilities than equally common non-associated chains. When HLA alleles, especially DR and DQ, strongly co-occurred, TCR associations were difficult to assign to individual alleles. A further reported finding was that TCR beta sequences accurately predicted the HLA-A and HLA-B alleles for most subjects in the first cohort. A cluster of highly shared sequence variants was judged likely to represent a technical artifact of the sequencing pipeline. Because some donors lacked HLA typing at each locus, the association tests relied only on the typed subset. An earlier analysis of approximately 570 of the donors showed that most TCR beta V segments appeared in productive rearrangements either about 90% or about 30% of the time, which broadly matched IMGT annotations. In a later analysis, some 17,000 TCR beta sequences were associated with specific HLA alleles at a false discovery rate of 0.05. A later analysis found that most CMV-associated TCR beta chains appeared HLA-restricted, with HLA associations seemingly driven largely by CMV exposure. Linkage disequilibrium might explain the correlated functional status among segregating V segments, but an unknown experimental factor could not be ruled out. A later analysis found that TCR association rates varied across HLA loci, with DRB1 alleles showing the most associated TCRs and HLA-C alleles the fewest. It was suggested by the authors that the approach could potentially be generalized to other disease states and immunological phenotypes. The presence/absence analyses assumed that sequencing depth was roughly uniform across donors, and that assumption may not be true. Most TCR sequences were seen in very few donors, while some public TCRs were found in many individuals. In a later analysis, several top co-occurrence clusters were reported to appear linked to parvovirus B19, influenza, CMV and Epstein-Barr virus. Because the 87-base-pair reads could not distinguish some IMGT-functional V segments, including TRBV6-2 and TRBV6-3, those segments were excluded. Cytomegalovirus status was reported to be diagnosed by the classifier with high specificity and sensitivity in both the original and validation cohorts. The earlier analysis of 587 of the donors excluded around 17 rarely observed V segments, including chromosome 9 orphons, because counts were too low. This cohort had only TCR beta chains sequenced, and the lack of alpha or paired-chain data limited which features could be detected. Immune exposure information for the cohort was limited to CMV serostatus. A later genetic analysis associated a missense DCLRE1C variant with V-gene and J-gene trimming of TCR beta chains, and an independent cohort replicated the association.

This TCR was recovered from a woman in her 30s in good health and CMV-seropositive. Sequencing was carried out using PBMCs. This chain joins TRBV7-9 to TRBJ1-6; there is no confident call for the D gene. The DNA sequence reads TGTGCCAGCAGCTCAAGACAAAATTCACCCCTCCACTTT. Its translation reads: CASSSRQNSPLHF.